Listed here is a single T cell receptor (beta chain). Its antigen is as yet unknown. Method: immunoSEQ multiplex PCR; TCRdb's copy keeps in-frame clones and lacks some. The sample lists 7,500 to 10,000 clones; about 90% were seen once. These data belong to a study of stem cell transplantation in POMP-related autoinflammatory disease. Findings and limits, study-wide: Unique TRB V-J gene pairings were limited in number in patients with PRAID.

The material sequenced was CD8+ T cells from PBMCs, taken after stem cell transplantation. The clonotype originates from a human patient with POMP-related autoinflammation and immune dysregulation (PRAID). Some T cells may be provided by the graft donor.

CDR3 in DNA: TGTGCCAGCAGTAAAGTACTAGCGGGAGTTTTAGATACGCAGTATTTT. This codes for CASSKVLAGVLDTQYF. The chain couples TRBV28 to TRBJ2-3, with 11 bases fitting TRBD2. The junction had 9 bases not matched to a gene; V was cut back by 5 bases and J by 5 bases. The germline V gene encodes CDR1 MDHEN and CDR2 SYDVKM. The CDR3 runs 16 residues.